Below, 15 T cell receptor beta chains from the same sample are listed, as sequenced in a study of tumor-infiltrating lymphocytes in primary liver carcinoma. Priming with a constant-region primer yielded TCR beta cDNA from about 540 ng total RNA. Employing slightly modified ARM-PCR, three nested multiplex PCR rounds were run, and these gave rise to the TCR beta libraries. TRBV1-TRBV30 forward primers paired with a C-beta reverse primer were used in the first two PCR rounds, which ran approximately 10 cycles each. TCRdb re-derived calls from the multiplex PCR reads in MiXCR, one entry per CDR3 protein. The sample holds 30,000 to 40,000 distinct CDR3 sequences, approximately 73% seen once. Unsorted bulk tissue (roughly 17-33 mg) underwent RNA and DNA co-extraction. Sequenced sample: liver tumor tissue from sampling region 4. The subset: tumor region T4, right-lateral pole. These TCRs come from a man aged 40-55 years with primary liver carcinoma and hepatitis B virus infection.

This clonotype was seen a single time. This likely comes from a read error, as the CDR3 has no conserved phenylalanine or tryptophan at its end. The rearrangement uses TRBV11-1 and TRBJ2-7, with a weak D call TRBD2 (6 bases). This CDR3 has 15 residues. The germline CDR1 and CDR2 sequences are SGHAT and FQDESV (reference sequence). Here the CDR3 reads CASSLTGSGENEQYL. The CDR3, as DNA: TGTGCCAGTAGCTTAACGGGATCGGGAGAAAACGAGCAGTACTTA.

Concerning this clonotype: A read error may account for a junction end that differs from germline. The chain has TRBV5-5 and TRBJ1-1, with no clear D. From germline, CDR1 is SGHKS and CDR2 YYEKEE (reference sequence). The CDR3 totals 13 residues. The CDR3 region has the DNA TGTACCAGTAGTCATAGGGAGAACACTGAAGCTTTCTTT. This translates into CTSSHRENTEAFF.

Note on this clonotype: Without the conserved terminal phenylalanine or tryptophan, this CDR3 likely stems from a read error. V is TRBV12-3 or TRBV12-4 and J is TRBJ1-2, with D unresolved. The CDR3 runs to 14 residues. DNA of the CDR3: TGTGTCAGCAGTTTTAAGCCCGACTCGGCTGGCTACACCTTA. This encodes CVSSFKPDSAGYTL.

With respect to this clonotype: One junction end disagrees with the germline gene, perhaps due to a read error. V gene TRBV11-1 combines with J gene TRBJ1-2; TRBD1 agrees at 9 bases. CDR3 size: 15 residues. Germline-derived CDR1 and CDR2 are SGHAT and FQDESV (reference sequence). The CDR3 nucleotides are TGTGCCAGCAGCCACGACAGGGGGGTGAACTATGGCTACACTTTC. This encodes CASSHDRGVNYGYTF. The whole variable domain, filled in from reference TRBV11-1 and TRBJ1-2, reads EAEVAQSPRYKITEKSQAVAFWCDPISGHATLYWYRQILGQGPELLVQFQDESVVDDSQLPKDRFSAERLKGVDSTLKIQPAELGDSAMYLCASSHDRGVNYGYTFGSGTRLTVV.

Worth noting for this clonotype: At one boundary the junction diverges from the germline segment, which might be a read error. The chain combines TRBV29-1 with TRBJ2-1, with TRBD2 identical over 10 bases. The CDR3 length is 15 residues. Germline CDR1 and CDR2: SQVTM and ANQGSEA. The CDR3 protein is CSVDSGRSSYNEQFF. Here the CDR3 DNA reads TGCAGTGTTGATAGCGGGAGGTCATCCTACAATGAGCAATTCTTC.

CDR3: CASSQGWTASYEQYF. The CDR3 region has the DNA TGTGCCAGCAGCCAAGGCTGGACGGCGTCCTACGAGCAGTACTTC. This chain links TRBV14 with TRBJ2-7; unclear D gene. Germline V gives CDR1 SGHDN, CDR2 FVKESK. V lost 1 base, J lost 1 base, and 11 bases lay in between. The length of the CDR3 is 15 residues.

To note about this clonotype: The conserved final phenylalanine or tryptophan is absent from the CDR3, which likely points to a read error. The chain has TRBV4-3 and TRBJ1-6; a possible D gene is TRBD1 (6 bases). Trimming shortened V by 6 bases and J by 7 bases, and 19 bases separated the two germline ends. In germline, CDR1 is LGHNA, CDR2 YSLEER. The CDR3 contains 16 residues. The CDR3 protein is CASRSWGRGRNSPLHY. Here the CDR3 DNA reads TGCGCCAGCAGGTCCTGGGGCAGGGGAAGGAATTCACCCCTCCACTAT.

This clonotype was picked up one time. The CDR3 DNA follows: TGCAGTGTCGATACAGGATATGTCGGCGAGCAGTACTTC. It is translated as CSVDTGYVGEQYF. This chain joins TRBV29-1 and TRBJ2-7; TRBD1 is a possible D gene (5 bases). Looked up from germline, CDR1 is SQVTM and CDR2 is ANQGSEA. This CDR3 is built from 13 residues.

With respect to this clonotype: A clone one base away is much larger, so this may be a read error. The chain couples TRBV9 to TRBJ1-2, with 8 bases fitting TRBD1. CDR1 is SGDLS and CDR2 is YYNGEE in the germline V gene. This CDR3 comprises 15 residues. CDR3 loop: CARSVDGTGPYGYTF. The CDR3 DNA is TGTGCCAGGAGCGTCGATGGGACAGGCCCCTATGGCTACACCTTC.

Only one count was recorded for this clonotype. With a much larger clone just one base away, this may be a read error. The chain carries TRBV7-2 and TRBJ2-1; TRBD2 matches at 7 bases. Per germline, CDR1 SGHTA and CDR2 FQGNSA. V was pared by 2 bases and J by 11 bases, with 9 bases of the junction left unmatched. The CDR3 consists of 14 residues. The CDR3 here is CASSLNSGPNKQFF. CDR3 in DNA: TGTGCCAGCAGCTTAAATAGCGGGCCTAATAAGCAGTTCTTC.

Details on this clonotype: One junction end disagrees with the germline gene, perhaps due to a read error. The DNA for the CDR3 is TGCAGCGTTGCCCCGGGATGGGGAATGGACAATGAAGCGTTCTTT. It yields the protein CSVAPGWGMDNEAFF. V and J are TRBV29-1 and TRBJ1-1, with a tentative D call TRBD1 (5 bases). CDR3 length equals 15 residues. Germline lookup yields CDR1 SQVTM and CDR2 ANQGSEA.

About this clonotype itself: Since no conserved phenylalanine or tryptophan closes the CDR3, a read error is the likely cause. The chain couples TRBV28 to TRBJ2-4; D not resolved. The CDR3 is 14 residues long. The V gene's germline CDR1 is MDHEN and CDR2 SYDVKM. CDR3 residues: CTSSAAVAKNIQYL. The CDR3 DNA reads as TGTACCAGCAGTGCGGCGGTGGCCAAAAACATTCAGTACTTA.

In the case of this clonotype: Germline and junction disagree at one end, which may indicate a read error. The rearrangement joins TRBV7-9 to TRBJ1-2; no definite D call. CDR1 and CDR2 (germline): SEHNR, FQNEAQ (reference sequence). This CDR3 is built from 15 residues. CDR3 in DNA: TGTGCCAGCAGCCCTAGTGTTGGGGTTTCGAGAAGCTATACCTTC. This sequence encodes CASSPSVGVSRSYTF.

Concerning this clonotype: One junction end disagrees with the germline gene, perhaps due to a read error. This chain joins TRBV6-1 and TRBJ1-4; D is ambiguous. The CDR3 has 16 residues. Germline lookup yields CDR1 MNHNS and CDR2 SASEGT. The DNA of the CDR3 is TGTGCCAGTAGTGATGCGGGTATTGCAACTAATGAAAAACTGTATTTT. Protein sequence: CASSDAGIATNEKLYF.

Turning to this clonotype: This may be a read error, as it is one base from a much larger clone. V gene TRBV3-1 combines with J gene TRBJ2-3; the D is unclear. The CDR3 length is 12 residues. CDR1 is LGHDT and CDR2 is YNNKEL in the germline V gene (reference sequence). The CDR3 DNA follows: TGTGCCAGCATCCAAGTCGGAGATACGCAGTATTTT. This translates into CASIQVGDTQYF.